This T cell receptor (beta chain) was obtained from a study of PD-1 blockade in classical Hodgkin lymphoma. Study observations and caveats: Initiation of nivolumab under 1 year after ASCT led to exclusion of patients. The study reported lower baseline TCR diversity in newly diagnosed patients than in healthy donors.

Points on this clone: Its antigen remains unknown.

Indicated time point: cycle 4 day 1 (C4D1), after less than seven weeks of nivolumab. With no exception, relapse followed autologous stem cell transplantation in all patients, and brentuximab vedotin exposure varied. When best responses were assessed, they were complete response, partial response or progressive disease. Generated by immunoSEQ multiplex PCR, the TCRdb table keeps only in-frame clones and is missing some. This table has tens of thousands of clones, approximately 76% appearing once. The V and J ends lost 5 bases and 8 bases respectively, with 10 bases between them. The CDR3 length is 13 residues. Germline V lookup: CDR1 SGHTA, CDR2 FQGNSA.

The material was peripheral blood mononuclear cells (PBMCs), obtained before the fourth cycle of nivolumab. V gene TRBV7-2 combines with J gene TRBJ1-6; D is perhaps TRBD1 (6 bases). The TCR comes from a human donor with classical Hodgkin lymphoma. The CDR3 DNA reads TGTGCCAGCAGCGAGTACAGGGATTCACCCCTCCACTTT. Translation: CASSEYRDSPLHF.